The 4 T cell receptor beta chains below come from one sample, sequenced in a study of blood T cells in healthy people across ages. For the second PCR, which ran for roughly 6 to 12 cycles, a sample-barcoded 5' primer and a J-beta primer mix were used. TCRdb recomputed calls from the 5' RACE reads with MiXCR, one row per CDR3 protein. The sample holds roughly 1,800,000 distinct CDR3 sequences, 49% seen once. The sequencing input was blood. Receptors were obtained from a middle-aged woman in good health.

The genes are TRBV2 and TRBJ1-2; the D is unclear. In germline, CDR1 is SNHLY, CDR2 FYNNEI. V lost 11 bases and J lost 4, with 14 bases in between. This CDR3 has 12 amino acids. The CDR3 nucleotides are TGTGCCGTTCGGCTAGAGCGCTATGGCTACACCTTC. Encoded protein: CAVRLERYGYTF. The full variable domain, completed using reference TRBV2 and TRBJ1-2, is EPEVTQTPSHQVTQMGQEVILRCVPISNHLYFYWYRQILGQKVEFLVSFYNNEISEKSEIFDDQFSVERPDGSNFTLKIRSTKLEDSAMYFCAVRLERYGYTFGSGTRLTVV.

There are a few counts of this clonotype. The V and J genes are TRBV7-2 and TRBJ2-1; D is ambiguous. Germline loops: CDR1 SGHTA, CDR2 FQGNSA. The CDR3 length is 15 residues. Trimming left V 5 bases short and J 5 bases short, with 16 bases between. CDR3 region: CASSPLLQSHNEQFF. DNA of the CDR3: TGTGCCAGCAGCCCCCTTCTGCAGTCACACAATGAGCAGTTCTTC. Variable domain in full (rest from reference TRBV7-2 and TRBJ2-1): GAGVSQSPSNKVTEKGKDVELRCDPISGHTALYWYRQSLGQGLEFLIYFQGNSAPDKSGLPSDRFSAERTGGSVSTLTIQRTQQEDSAVYLCASSPLLQSHNEQFFGPGTRLTVL.

This clonotype showed up just once. J is TRBJ2-6 and V is TRBV6-4, with D perhaps TRBD2 (6 bases). CDR3 length equals 19 residues. Per germline, CDR1 MRHNA and CDR2 SNTAGT. V dropped 0 bases and J dropped 0 bases, with 15 bases sitting between them. The CDR3 DNA is TGTGCCAGCAGTGACTCCGGCGGGGCACCCTTCTCTGGGGCCAACGTCCTGACTTTC. Translating it yields CASSDSGGAPFSGANVLTF.

The rearrangement uses TRBV20-1 and TRBJ2-1, with 8 bases lining up with TRBD2. The germline gives CDR1 DFQATT, CDR2 SNEGSKA (reference sequence). V was clipped by 8 bases and J by 4 bases; unmatched bases: 10. This CDR3 comprises 14 residues. CDR3 DNA: TGCAGTAACATAGACGAGCGGGGGTACAATGAGCAGTTCTTC. Translation: CSNIDERGYNEQFF.